A single sample gave rise to the 29 T cell receptor beta chains below, sequenced in a study of blood T cell repertoires in COVID-19. Produced via immunoSEQ multiplex PCR; TCRdb's table is partial and in-frame only. There are roughly 90,000 clones in the sample; about 80% occur only once, and around a tenth lies in the top ten. Sequencing input: peripheral blood. These receptors all stem from a woman aged 70-85 years with acute or convalescent COVID-19.

The V gene is TRBV28, the J gene TRBJ2-5, with D perhaps matching TRBD1 (6 bases). The V end lost 4 bases, the J end lost 2 bases, and 8 bases lay between the germline ends. Germline-derived CDR1 and CDR2 are MDHEN and SYDVKM. The CDR3 runs 13 residues. The CDR3 DNA is TGTGCCAGCAGTTCGGGGACACAAGAGACCCAGTACTTC. Protein sequence: CASSSGTQETQYF.

This sequence joins TRBV7-2 and TRBJ1-2; D is possibly TRBD1 (6 bases). CDR1 is SGHTA and CDR2 is FQGNSA in the germline V gene. V shed 7 bases and J shed 6 bases, with 18 bases lying between them. The CDR3 spans 14 residues. The CDR3 is CASTLGGGSDGYTF. In DNA, the CDR3 is TGTGCCAGCACCCTGGGAGGGGGGTCGGATGGCTACACCTTC. Supplemented by reference TRBV7-2 and TRBJ1-2, the full variable domain reads GAGVSQSPSNKVTEKGKDVELRCDPISGHTALYWYRQSLGQGLEFLIYFQGNSAPDKSGLPSDRFSAERTGGSVSTLTIQRTQQEDSAVYLCASTLGGGSDGYTFGSGTRLTVV.

This clone is deemed medium-sized. The chain uses TRBV28 and TRBJ2-7; 7 nucleotides match TRBD1. Trimming cost V 8 bases and J 2 bases; bases outside gene matches: 9. Looked up from germline, CDR1 is MDHEN and CDR2 is SYDVKM. The CDR3 is made up of 14 amino acids. CDR3 protein: CASLHRQGTYEQYF. The CDR3 nucleotides read TGTGCCAGCCTACACCGACAGGGAACCTACGAGCAGTACTTC.

Judged by abundance, this clone is medium-sized. The chain couples TRBV5-8 to TRBJ1-5, with D unresolved. Germline CDR1 and CDR2: SGHTS and YDEGEE. The germline V and J ends were trimmed by 0 bases and 0 bases, with 7 bases remaining between them. The CDR3 is 15 residues long. Written as DNA, the CDR3 is TGTGCCAGCAGCTTGGATCAGTATAGCAATCAGCCCCAGCATTTT. Amino acid sequence: CASSLDQYSNQPQHF.

The chain recombines TRBV6-1 with TRBJ1-2, with 8 bases lining up with TRBD1. The germline V gene encodes CDR1 MNHNS and CDR2 SASEGT. This CDR3 region has 14 residues. The V segment lost 1 base and the J segment 4 bases; nucleotides outside the gene matches: 2. CDR3 in DNA: TGTGCCAGCAGTGAAGTCCAGGGGGCCTATGGCTACACCTTC. Residues: CASSEVQGAYGYTF.

The CDR3 DNA reads as TGTGCCAGCTCACCCGGACAGACTTTTAATTCACCCCTCCACTTT. Its translation is CASSPGQTFNSPLHF. The gene calls are TRBV18 and TRBJ1-6; D is perhaps TRBD1 (6 bases). This CDR3 region has 15 residues. The germline CDR1 and CDR2 sequences are KGHSH and LQKENI. The V end was cut by 3 bases, the J end by 6 bases, with 12 bases between.

This chain links TRBV10-3 with TRBJ2-7; D gene ambiguous. Trimming cost V 5 bases and J 0 bases, with 5 bases left between them. CDR3 length: 12 amino acids. Germline CDR1 reads ENHRY; CDR2 reads SYGVKD. In DNA form, the CDR3 reads TGTGCCATCAGTTCCGGCTCCTACGAGCAGTACTTC. It yields the protein CAISSGSYEQYF.

V and J are TRBV10-3 and TRBJ2-1, with 10 bases aligning to TRBD2. The CDR3 is made up of 16 amino acids. Germline values: CDR1 ENHRY, CDR2 SYGVKD. V trimming: 4 bases; J trimming: 2 bases; junction bases outside the gene matches: 5. CDR3 in DNA: TGTGCCATCAGTGCGACAGCGGGGGGGGCCTACAATGAGCAGTTCTTC. This sequence encodes CAISATAGGAYNEQFF.

The chain links TRBV27 to TRBJ2-3; D remains unclear. The germline V and J ends were trimmed by 5 bases and 1 base, with 10 bases remaining between them. The CDR3 has 14 residues. Germline V CDR1 and CDR2: MNHEY, SMNVEV (reference sequence). CDR3: CASSPRLGTDTQYF. CDR3 coding DNA: TGTGCCAGCAGTCCGAGACTCGGCACAGATACGCAGTATTTT.

The chain combines TRBV28 with TRBJ1-5, with D tentatively TRBD1 (6 bases). This CDR3 has 15 amino acids. The ends were cut back, 2 bases at V and 1 base at J, with 9 bases in the middle. The germline V gene has CDR1 MDHEN and CDR2 SYDVKM. The CDR3 nucleotides read TGTGCCAGCAGTTTACAGGGGCTCAGCAATCAGCCCCAGCATTTT. It is translated as CASSLQGLSNQPQHF.

This chain uses TRBV12-3 or TRBV12-4 with TRBJ1-4; D is perhaps TRBD1 (6 bases). Trimming took off 6 bases at V and 7 bases at J, with 12 bases between the two ends. CDR3 length: 13 amino acids. The CDR3 spells CASREGGREKLFF. The CDR3 nucleotides are TGTGCCAGCAGGGAGGGGGGGCGTGAAAAACTGTTTTTT.

V and J are TRBV5-4 and TRBJ2-2; 9 bases match TRBD2. Germline CDR1 SGHNT, CDR2 YYREEE (reference sequence). The V segment lost 4 bases and the J segment 5 bases; nucleotides outside the gene matches: 6. This CDR3 has 15 amino acids. DNA of the CDR3: TGTGCCAGCAGCATCTTAGCGGGGGCGACCGGGGAGCTGTTTTTT. Translated, it gives CASSILAGATGELFF.

This clone was counted between two and nine times. For the CDR3, the DNA is TGTGCCAGCAGCCCCCTAGGCTTCGCGGGAGCGGATACGCAGTATTTT. Translation: CASSPLGFAGADTQYF. This rearrangement joins TRBV7-9 to TRBJ2-3; the match to TRBD2 covers 7 bases. The CDR3 sequence is 16 residues long. From germline, CDR1 is SEHNR and CDR2 FQNEAQ (reference sequence). J lost 6 bases, V lost 5 bases, and 14 bases had no gene match.

The chain links TRBV5-4 to TRBJ2-7; TRBD2 agrees at 8 bases. V shed 4 bases and J 5 bases; nucleotides not matched to a gene: 14. This CDR3 is built from 16 residues. Germline CDR1 and CDR2: SGHNT and YYREEE (reference sequence). The CDR3 nucleotides read TGTGCCAGCAGCCCCAGACTGACCGGGGGGGGACACGAGCAGTACTTC. Translation: CASSPRLTGGGHEQYF. Full variable domain (outside the CDR3, taken from reference TRBV5-4 and TRBJ2-7): ETGVTQSPTHLIKTRGQQVTLRCSSQSGHNTVSWYQQALGQGPQFIFQYYREEENGRGNFPPRFSGLQFPNYSSELNVNALELDDSALYLCASSPRLTGGGHEQYFGPGTRLTVT.

CDR3 nucleotides: TGTGCCAGCACCAAGACAGGGGTCAGCACAGATACGCAGTATTTT. It specifies CASTKTGVSTDTQYF. The rearrangement joins TRBV6-5 to TRBJ2-3; TRBD1 matches at 8 bases. The CDR3 has 15 amino acids. The V gene end was trimmed by 7 bases and the J gene end by 0 bases; junction bases not matched to a gene: 6. Germline values: CDR1 MNHEY, CDR2 SVGAGI.

CDR3 sequence: CASSIGQGANRVGQFF. CDR3 nucleotide sequence: TGTGCCAGCAGCATCGGACAGGGGGCCAATAGAGTCGGGCAGTTCTTC. This chain joins TRBV9 and TRBJ2-1, with 11 bases identical to TRBD1. Germline lookup yields CDR1 SGDLS and CDR2 YYNGEE. Trimming took 4 bases from V and 12 from J; bases not matched to a gene: 15. The CDR3 is 16 amino acids.

The V gene is TRBV10-3, the J gene TRBJ1-1, with 7 bases that match TRBD1. This CDR3 is built from 14 residues. The germline V gene encodes CDR1 ENHRY and CDR2 SYGVKD. V shed 5 bases and J 5 bases; nucleotides not matched to a gene: 8. In nucleotides, the CDR3 is TGTGCCATCAGTACGACCGGACAGGAAACTGAAGCTTTCTTT. This translates into CAISTTGQETEAFF.

The chain has TRBV18 and TRBJ2-1; 9 bases fit TRBD2. This CDR3 has 15 residues. Germline CDR1 and CDR2: KGHSH and LQKENI. V shed 2 bases, J shed 8 bases, and the junction held 7 bases outside the gene matches. CDR3 protein: CASSPGRGGQDEQFF. The CDR3 nucleotides are TGTGCCAGCTCACCAGGGCGGGGGGGCCAGGATGAGCAGTTCTTC. The variable domain in full, completed from reference TRBV18 and TRBJ2-1, reads NAGVMQNPRHLVRRRGQEARLRCSPMKGHSHVYWYRQLPEEGLKFMVYLQKENIIDESGMPKERFSAEFPKEGPSILRIQQVVRGDSAAYFCASSPGRGGQDEQFFGPGTRLTVL.

This clone was recorded once. The chain employs TRBV28 and TRBJ2-6, with a tentative D call TRBD1 (6 bases). The germline gives CDR1 MDHEN, CDR2 SYDVKM. CDR3 length equals 17 residues. Trimming cost V 2 bases and J 1 base, with 12 bases left between them. CDR3 loop: CASSLDLRGSGANVLTF. The CDR3 DNA follows: TGTGCCAGCAGTTTAGACTTAAGGGGGTCTGGGGCCAACGTCCTGACTTTC.

This clone was seen a handful of times. The chain joins TRBV27 to TRBJ2-2; 9 nucleotides match TRBD1. Trimming cost V 5 bases and J 5 bases; bases outside gene matches: 6. Germline-derived CDR1 and CDR2 are MNHEY and SMNVEV (reference sequence). This CDR3 spans 15 amino acids. The CDR3 loop is CASSLQGAGTGELFF. CDR3 coding DNA: TGTGCCAGCAGTCTACAGGGGGCGGGGACCGGGGAGCTGTTTTTT.

This clone was observed once. V is TRBV3-1 (or the pseudogene TRBV3-2) and J is TRBJ2-2; tentative D call: TRBD2 (5 bases). The CDR3 length is 14 residues. Germline CDR1 is LGHDT and CDR2 is YNNKEL (reference sequence). The V end lost 7 bases, the J end lost 2 bases, and 11 bases lay between the germline ends. CDR3 loop: CASMRDYNTGELFF. Here the CDR3 DNA reads TGTGCCAGCATGAGAGACTATAACACCGGGGAGCTGTTTTTT.

The chain couples TRBV28 to TRBJ1-2; D gene ambiguous. Per germline, CDR1 MDHEN and CDR2 SYDVKM. The CDR3 has 14 residues. Between the trimmed V and J ends, which lost 8 bases and 4 bases, there was a span of 17 bases. CDR3 in amino acids: CASLPSGRIYGYTF. The CDR3 region has the DNA TGTGCCAGCCTTCCTAGCGGGCGGATCTATGGCTACACCTTC.

About this clone itself: Additional DNA sequences in this sample encode the identical CDR3. CDR3: CASSSTPYNSPLHF. For the CDR3, the DNA is TGTGCCAGCAGTTCTACCCCCTATAATTCACCCCTCCACTTT. V gene TRBV28 combines with J gene TRBJ1-6; D gene uncertain. Per the germline V gene, CDR1 is MDHEN and CDR2 is SYDVKM. V dropped 4 bases and J dropped 2 bases, with 6 bases sitting between them. This CDR3 has 14 amino acids.

The chain employs TRBV10-2 and TRBJ1-2; TRBD1 is a possible D gene (6 bases). The V and J ends lost 5 bases and 3 bases respectively, with 13 bases between them. CDR3 length equals 14 residues. Germline V gene lookup returns CDR1 WSHSY and CDR2 SAAADI. The CDR3 is CASSLRGGYYGYTF. CDR3 sequence (DNA): TGCGCCAGCAGTTTGAGGGGGGGATACTATGGCTACACCTTC.

The V gene is TRBV11-2, the J gene TRBJ1-6; D remains ambiguous. Trimming removed 4 bases at V and 3 bases at J, with 10 bases between. CDR1 is SGHAT, CDR2 FQNNGV, per germline. The CDR3 contains 15 residues. This CDR3 is CASSSGLNYNSPLHF. CDR3 sequence (DNA): TGTGCCAGCAGCTCCGGACTGAACTATAATTCACCCCTCCACTTT.

The chain joins TRBV7-9 to TRBJ2-7; perhaps TRBD1 as D (6 bases). Per the germline V gene, CDR1 is SEHNR and CDR2 is FQNEAQ (reference sequence). The CDR3 loop spans 14 amino acids. Trimming cost V 5 bases and J 7 bases, with 18 bases left between them. The CDR3 nucleotides read TGTGCCAGCAGCCCGACCGGGACATTGGGGGAGCAGTACTTC. It translates to CASSPTGTLGEQYF.

V is TRBV11-2 and J is TRBJ2-7; D is perhaps TRBD1 (6 bases). Germline values: CDR1 SGHAT, CDR2 FQNNGV. Trimming cost V 6 bases and J 5 bases, with 20 bases left between them. CDR3 size: 15 residues. Written as DNA, the CDR3 is TGTGCCAGCAGTCCCAGGGGTCTAGTCGGTAACGAGCAGTACTTC. This codes for CASSPRGLVGNEQYF.

The V call is TRBV19, the J call TRBJ2-2; 9 positions match TRBD2. V lost 6 bases, J lost 6 bases, and 5 bases stayed unmatched. Germline CDR1 reads LNHDA; CDR2 reads SQIVND (reference sequence). This CDR3 comprises 14 residues. This CDR3 is CASSLAGVSGELFF. CDR3 sequence (DNA): TGTGCCAGTAGCTTAGCGGGGGTTTCCGGGGAGCTGTTTTTT. The entire variable domain, with the rest obtained from reference TRBV19 and TRBJ2-2, is as follows: DGGITQSPKYLFRKEGQNVTLSCEQNLNHDAMYWYRQDPGQGLRLIYYSQIVNDFQKGDIAEGYSVSREKKESFPLTVTSAQKNPTAFYLCASSLAGVSGELFFGEGSRLTVL.

This clone has more than one count but fewer than ten. The chain combines TRBV5-4 with TRBJ2-6; TRBD2 is a possible D gene (5 bases). V dropped 0 bases and J dropped 4 bases, with 8 bases sitting between them. The CDR3 has 15 residues. The germline V gene encodes CDR1 SGHNT and CDR2 YYREEE (reference sequence). CDR3 DNA: TGTGCCAGCAGCTTGGGAGGGCCCGGGGCCAACGTCCTGACTTTC. Translating gives CASSLGGPGANVLTF.